The 16 T cell receptor beta chains in this list originate from one sample, sequenced in a study of blood T cell repertoires in COVID-19. Method: immunoSEQ multiplex PCR; TCRdb's copy keeps in-frame clones and lacks some. The sample lists more than 250,000 clones; around four fifths were seen once. Sequencing was done on a sample of peripheral blood. Every receptor here comes from a woman aged 45-59 years with acute or convalescent COVID-19.

This chain uses TRBV27 with TRBJ1-6; D unresolved. The germline CDR1 and CDR2 sequences are MNHEY and SMNVEV (reference sequence). V was clipped by 0 bases and J by 5 bases, with 8 bases between them. The CDR3 contains 15 residues. The CDR3 sequence is CASSLSGGNNSPLHF. The CDR3 bases are TGTGCCAGCAGTTTATCGGGAGGGAATAATTCACCCCTCCACTTT.

This chain uses TRBV27 with TRBJ1-1; D remains ambiguous. The V gene lost 6 bases and the J gene lost 0 bases, with 11 bases spanning the gap. CDR1 and CDR2 (germline): MNHEY, SMNVEV (reference sequence). The CDR3 length is 14 residues. DNA of the CDR3: TGTGCCAGCAGAAGGGAGGTACTGAACACTGAAGCTTTCTTT. This encodes CASRREVLNTEAFF.

This clone appeared once. The V and J genes are TRBV7-9 and TRBJ1-1; D ambiguous. There are 17 residues in the CDR3. Trimming took off 1 base at V and 1 base at J, with 16 bases between the two ends. Germline V gene sequence: CDR1 SEHNR, CDR2 FQNEAQ (reference sequence). In DNA form, the CDR3 reads TGTGCCAGCAGCTTAGGAGCGGGATTAAGTGGGAACACTGAAGCTTTCTTT. This encodes CASSLGAGLSGNTEAFF.

J is TRBJ1-1 and V is TRBV6-5; TRBD1 might be the D (5 bases). V was clipped by 2 bases and J by 0 bases, with 10 bases between them. Germline CDR1 reads MNHEY; CDR2 reads SVGAGI. The length of the CDR3 is 15 residues. The CDR3 here is CASSYRGRMNTEAFF. For the CDR3, the DNA is TGTGCCAGCAGTTACAGGGGAAGGATGAACACTGAAGCTTTCTTT.

The count of this clone is one. This rearrangement joins TRBV6-5 to TRBJ1-2; 9 bases map to TRBD1. CDR3 length: 13 residues. CDR1 and CDR2 from the germline V gene are MNHEY and SVGAGI. V trimming: 6 bases; J trimming: 7 bases; junction bases outside the gene matches: 6. Here the CDR3 reads CASSRDREVGYTF. CDR3 sequence (DNA): TGTGCCAGCAGCCGGGACAGGGAAGTTGGCTACACCTTC.

The J gene is TRBJ2-5, the V gene TRBV5-5; no clear D. Germline V gives CDR1 SGHKS, CDR2 YYEKEE (reference sequence). The V and J ends lost 5 bases and 2 bases respectively, with 19 bases between them. CDR3 length equals 16 residues. The CDR3 here is CASSPGLLATQETQYF. The CDR3 coding sequence is TGTGCCAGCAGTCCAGGTCTCTTGGCTACACAAGAGACCCAGTACTTC. The variable domain in full, completed from reference TRBV5-5 and TRBJ2-5, reads DAGVTQSPTHLIKTRGQQVTLRCSPISGHKSVSWYQQVLGQGPQFIFQYYEKEERGRGNFPDRFSARQFPNYSSELNVNALLLGDSALYLCASSPGLLATQETQYFGPGTRLLVL.

The rearrangement links TRBV4-3 to TRBJ1-4; D might be TRBD1 (5 bases). V lost 0 bases, J lost 0 bases, and 11 bases lay in between. Germline V gene lookup returns CDR1 LGHNA and CDR2 YSLEER. The CDR3 consists of 17 residues. The CDR3 sequence: CASSQELSTATNEKLFF. In DNA form, the CDR3 reads TGCGCCAGCAGCCAAGAGCTGTCGACAGCAACTAATGAAAAACTGTTTTTT.

The chain joins TRBV5-1 to TRBJ2-3; 9 nucleotides line up with TRBD2. Germline CDR1 and CDR2: SGHRS and YFSETQ. With V trimmed by 0 bases and J by 5 bases, 10 bases remained unmatched. The CDR3 extends over 17 amino acids. The CDR3 sequence: CASSLVEGLAFKDTQYF. The CDR3 DNA reads as TGCGCCAGCAGCTTGGTTGAAGGACTAGCGTTTAAAGATACGCAGTATTTT.

The rearrangement links TRBV7-2 to TRBJ2-5, with D possibly TRBD1 on 7 matching bases. CDR1 is SGHTA and CDR2 is FQGNSA in the germline V gene. V was trimmed by 4 bases and J by 3 bases, leaving 15 bases between them. The length of the CDR3 is 15 residues. Here the CDR3 DNA reads TGTGCCAGCAGCTGGGCGGGGACAGCCGAAGAGACCCAGTACTTC. Translated, it gives CASSWAGTAEETQYF.

This rearrangement joins TRBV9 to TRBJ2-1; no reliable D call. Germline lookup yields CDR1 SGDLS and CDR2 YYNGEE. CDR3 length: 16 amino acids. V gave up 0 bases and J gave up 0 bases, with 10 bases separating them. In DNA, the CDR3 is TGTGCCAGCAGCGTAGCTGGTAGGAGCTCCTACAATGAGCAGTTCTTC. Translating gives CASSVAGRSSYNEQFF.

The chain has TRBV19 and TRBJ2-7, with TRBD1 matching over 7 bases. This CDR3 has 13 amino acids. V lost 4 bases to trimming and J lost 6 bases; unmatched junction nucleotides: 6. The germline V gene encodes CDR1 LNHDA and CDR2 SQIVND (reference sequence). CDR3 loop: CASSSRGLREQYF. DNA for the CDR3: TGTGCCAGTAGTAGTAGGGGGCTTCGCGAGCAGTACTTC.

V and J are TRBV19 and TRBJ1-5; D possibly corresponds to TRBD1 (6 bases). V lost 10 bases, J lost 1 base, and 8 bases lay in between. Germline CDR1 reads LNHDA; CDR2 reads SQIVND (reference sequence). The CDR3 runs 12 residues. Here the CDR3 DNA reads TGTGCCACCGGACAGAGCAATCAGCCCCAGCATTTT. Protein: CATGQSNQPQHF.

The gene calls are TRBV25-1 and TRBJ2-2, with D uncertain. Trimming took off 9 bases at V and 2 bases at J, with 13 bases between the two ends. Germline CDR1 MGHDK, CDR2 SYGVNS. The CDR3 is made up of 14 amino acids. DNA for the CDR3: TGTGCCAGTTCTCAACGGGTAAACACCGGGGAGCTGTTTTTT. It translates to CASSQRVNTGELFF.

The chain joins TRBV2 to TRBJ1-5; D is ambiguous. V was pared by 6 bases and J by 0 bases, with 15 bases between. The germline V gene has CDR1 SNHLY and CDR2 FYNNEI. The CDR3 contains 16 residues. The CDR3 nucleotides are TGTGCCAGCAGCGAAACAGCCCCTCGTAGCAATCAGCCCCAGCATTTT. Its translation is CASSETAPRSNQPQHF.

CDR3 region: CASSRAGDGNEQFF. DNA for the CDR3: TGTGCCAGCAGTAGAGCGGGAGACGGGAATGAGCAGTTCTTC. The chain combines TRBV6-1 with TRBJ2-1; TRBD2 aligns across 8 bases. V lost 5 bases, J lost 7 bases, and 7 bases stayed unmatched. Germline CDR1 and CDR2: MNHNS and SASEGT. The CDR3 covers 14 residues.

This chain joins TRBV27 and TRBJ2-3; TRBD2 aligns across 11 bases. Germline V gene lookup returns CDR1 MNHEY and CDR2 SMNVEV (reference sequence). With V trimmed by 3 bases and J by 4 bases, 3 bases remained unmatched. The CDR3 totals 15 residues. CDR3 in amino acids: CASSLGLAAPDTQYF. In DNA, the CDR3 is TGTGCCAGCAGTTTGGGACTAGCGGCTCCAGATACGCAGTATTTT.